The 7 T cell receptor beta chains reported below all come from one sample, sequenced in a study of blood T cell repertoires in COVID-19. Produced via immunoSEQ multiplex PCR; TCRdb's table is partial and in-frame only. The data show under 300,000 clones, roughly four fifths seen once. Input material: PBMCs or T cells enriched from blood (not recorded which). These receptor sequences come from a man aged 50 or older who had recovered from COVID-19.

This chain connects TRBV5-4 to TRBJ2-5, with TRBD1 matching over 7 bases. The V gene's germline CDR1 is SGHNT and CDR2 YYREEE (reference sequence). V lost 5 bases, J lost 4 bases, and 8 bases stayed unmatched. The CDR3 runs 14 residues. CDR3 sequence reads: CASRLGTARETQYF. The CDR3 coding sequence is TGTGCCAGCAGATTAGGGACAGCCAGAGAGACCCAGTACTTC.

The J gene is TRBJ2-7, the V gene TRBV5-6; D gene unclear. Trimming cost V 1 base and J 6 bases, with 8 bases left between them. Germline V lookup: CDR1 SGHDT, CDR2 YYEEEE. The CDR3 is 12 residues long. CDR3 sequence: CASSLFFSEQYF. The CDR3, as DNA: TGTGCCAGCAGCTTGTTTTTCTCCGAGCAGTACTTC.

A word on this clone: Within the sample, other DNA sequences also encode this same CDR3. The CDR3 spells CASSEAGRIYGYTF. As DNA, the CDR3 is TGTGCCAGCAGTGAAGCTGGCAGAATCTATGGCTACACCTTC. The chain joins TRBV6-1 to TRBJ1-2; unclear D gene. Germline values: CDR1 MNHNS, CDR2 SASEGT. The length of the CDR3 is 14 residues. V was pared by 0 bases and J by 4 bases, with 9 bases between.

V gene TRBV6-2 or TRBV6-3 combines with J gene TRBJ2-7, with TRBD2 matching over 8 bases. Germline loops: CDR1 MNHEY, CDR2 SVGEGT. Losses at the gene ends were 2 bases for V and 6 bases for J; bases not matched to a gene: 12. The CDR3 consists of 16 residues. In DNA form, the CDR3 reads TGTGCCAGCAGTTACGGGGCGCGGACTAGCTTTTTCGAGCAGTACTTC. Amino acids: CASSYGARTSFFEQYF.

Comment on this clone: A junction end diverges from the germline sequence, so it may reflect a read error. This CDR3 reads CASSLTSQGPPRF. The CDR3 DNA reads TGTGCCAGCAGTTTAACGAGCCAGGGGCCGCCAAGGTTT. This rearrangement joins TRBV12-3 or TRBV12-4 to TRBJ2-3; possible D gene TRBD1, 6 bases. The CDR3 loop spans 13 amino acids.

CDR3 loop: CTSSQDQRTGGTEAFF. The CDR3, as DNA: TGCACCAGCAGCCAAGACCAGCGGACAGGGGGGACTGAAGCTTTCTTT. The J gene is TRBJ1-1, the V gene TRBV1; the table calls TRBD1, which could not be checked here. TRBV1 is a pseudogene segment. The CDR3 contains 16 residues.

A few counts support this clone. This chain uses TRBV18 with TRBJ1-3; D is undetermined. V was pared by 0 bases and J by 7 bases, with 13 bases between. The germline CDR1 and CDR2 sequences are KGHSH and LQKENI. CDR3 length equals 15 residues. This CDR3 is CASSPPRPGPNTIYF. CDR3 in DNA: TGTGCCAGCTCACCACCGAGGCCCGGTCCGAACACCATATATTTT.